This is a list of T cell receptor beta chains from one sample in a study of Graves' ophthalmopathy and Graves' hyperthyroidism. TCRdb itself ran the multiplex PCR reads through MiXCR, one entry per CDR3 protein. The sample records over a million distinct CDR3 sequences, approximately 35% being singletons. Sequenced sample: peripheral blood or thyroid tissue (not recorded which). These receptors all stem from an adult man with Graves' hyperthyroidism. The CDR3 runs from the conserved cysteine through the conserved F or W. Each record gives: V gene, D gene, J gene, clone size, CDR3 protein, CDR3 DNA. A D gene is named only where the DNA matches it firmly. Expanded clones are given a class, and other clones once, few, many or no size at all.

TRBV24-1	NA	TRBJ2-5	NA	CATSARAANTGEETQYF	TGTGCCACCAGTGCTAGGGCTGCCAACACGGGGGAAGAGACCCAGTACTTC
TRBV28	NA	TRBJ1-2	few	CASRPQGRDYGYTF	TGTGCCAGCAGGCCCCAGGGGCGCGACTATGGCTACACCTTC
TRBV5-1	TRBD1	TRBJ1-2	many	CASSLEGQNYGYTF	TGCGCCAGCAGCTTGGAGGGACAGAACTATGGCTACACCTTC
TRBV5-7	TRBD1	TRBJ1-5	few	CASRTPGTDNQPQHF	TGTGCCAGCAGAACCCCCGGGACAGACAATCAGCCCCAGCATTTT
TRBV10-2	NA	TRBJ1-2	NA	CASRDQRDNSNYGYTF	TGCGCCAGCAGAGACCAAAGGGACAACTCTAACTATGGCTACACCTTC
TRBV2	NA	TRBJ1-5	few	CASSPRAWGNQPQHF	TGTGCCAGCAGCCCCCGGGCCTGGGGCAATCAGCCCCAGCATTTT
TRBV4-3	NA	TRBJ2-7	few	CARRGGFEQYF	TGCGCCAGGAGGGGGGGGTTCGAGCAGTACTTC
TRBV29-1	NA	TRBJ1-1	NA	CSSVQGFTEAFF	TGCAGCTCGGTTCAGGGGTTCACTGAAGCTTTCTTT
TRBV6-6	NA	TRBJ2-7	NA	CVSRADSWALDEQYF	TGTGTCAGCAGAGCGGACTCCTGGGCACTGGACGAGCAGTACTTC
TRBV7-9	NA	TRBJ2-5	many	CASSGPATETQYF	TGTGCCAGCAGCGGGCCGGCAACAGAGACCCAGTACTTC
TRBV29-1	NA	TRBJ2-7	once	CSVVWQDPYEQYF	TGCAGCGTCGTATGGCAGGACCCCTACGAGCAGTACTTC
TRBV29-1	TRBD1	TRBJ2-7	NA	CSVDRGTGGLEQYF	TGCAGCGTTGATCGCGGGACAGGCGGTCTCGAGCAGTACTTC
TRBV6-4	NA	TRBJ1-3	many	CASDLNTIYF	TGTGCCAGCGATCTCAACACCATATATTTT
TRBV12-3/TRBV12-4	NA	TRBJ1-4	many	CASSSAIGPEKLFF	TGTGCCAGCAGTTCCGCAATCGGCCCCGAAAAACTGTTTTTT
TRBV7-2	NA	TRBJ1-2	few	CASSQTDYNYGYTF	TGCGCCAGCAGCCAAACAGATTATAACTATGGCTACACCTTC
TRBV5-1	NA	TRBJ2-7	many	CASSGYDRPGEQYF	TGCGCCAGCAGCGGATACGACAGGCCGGGCGAGCAGTACTTC
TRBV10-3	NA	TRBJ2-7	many	CAISPGTSGYEQYF	TGTGCCATCAGTCCCGGGACGTCCGGCTACGAGCAGTACTTC
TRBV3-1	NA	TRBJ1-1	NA	CASSQGRGRSQASF	TGTGCCAGCAGCCAAGGTAGGGGGAGGAGTCAAGCTTCCTTT
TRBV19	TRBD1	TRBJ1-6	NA	CASSIRDSNSPLHF	TGTGCCAGTAGTATCCGGGACAGTAATTCACCCCTCCACTTT
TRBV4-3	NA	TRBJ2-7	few	CASSPGEKVREQYF	TGCGCCAGCAGCCCGGGGGAGAAGGTCCGGGAGCAGTACTTC
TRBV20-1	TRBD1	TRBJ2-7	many	CSANSPGTGGYEQYF	TGCAGTGCCAATAGCCCCGGGACAGGGGGCTACGAGCAGTACTTC
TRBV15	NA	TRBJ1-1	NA	CATSRVNRDTEAFF	TGTGCCACCAGCAGAGTAAACAGGGACACTGAAGCTTTCTTT
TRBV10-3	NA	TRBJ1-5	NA	CASSPLAEPAAGEPQHF	TGTGCCAGCAGTCCCCTGGCCGAGCCCGCCGCGGGGGAGCCCCAGCATTTT
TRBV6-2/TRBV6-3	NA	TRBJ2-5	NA	CASSYLWETQYF	TGTGCCAGCAGTTATCTGTGGGAGACCCAGTACTTC
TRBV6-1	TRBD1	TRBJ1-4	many	CASRDPGQENEKLFF	TGTGCCAGCAGGGACCCGGGACAGGAGAATGAAAAACTGTTTTTT
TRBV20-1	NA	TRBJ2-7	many	CSAEGREYF	TGCAGTGCTGAAGGGCGGGAGTACTTC
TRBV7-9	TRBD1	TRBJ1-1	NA	CASSPRQGVSTTNTEAFF	TGTGCCAGCAGCCCGCGACAGGGGGTGTCGACCACGAACACTGAAGCTTTCTTT
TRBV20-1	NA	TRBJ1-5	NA	CSARGAGFGTQHF	TGCAGTGCTAGGGGGGCAGGATTTGGGACCCAGCATTTT
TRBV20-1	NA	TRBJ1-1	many	CSASHRNTEAFF	TGCAGTGCGAGCCACAGGAACACTGAAGCTTTCTTT
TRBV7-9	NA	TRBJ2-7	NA	CASSPAGGLPYEQYF	TGTGCCAGTAGTCCCGCCGGTGGGCTCCCTTACGAGCAGTACTTC
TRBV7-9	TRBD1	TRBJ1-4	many	CAKPWGDSQVAATNEKLFF	TGTGCCAAACCCTGGGGGGACAGCCAAGTAGCTGCAACTAATGAAAAACTGTTTTTT
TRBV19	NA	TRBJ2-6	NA	CASSRTLNSGANVLAF	TGTGCCAGTAGTAGGACGCTGAACTCTGGGGCCAACGTCCTGGCTTTC
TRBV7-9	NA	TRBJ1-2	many	CASSLGKGDGYTF	TGTGCCAGCAGCTTAGGAAAGGGGGATGGCTACACCTTC
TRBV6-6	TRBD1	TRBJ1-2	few	CASTKRQGEGGYTF	TGTGCCAGCACCAAAAGACAGGGCGAGGGGGGCTACACCTTC
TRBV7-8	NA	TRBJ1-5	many	CASSPRTGRGQPQHF	TGTGCCAGCAGCCCGCGAACAGGGCGGGGTCAGCCCCAGCATTTT
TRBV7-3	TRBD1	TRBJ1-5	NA	CASSSNRGLQPQHF	TGTGCCAGCAGCTCAAACAGGGGGCTTCAGCCCCAGCATTTT
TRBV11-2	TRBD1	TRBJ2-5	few	CASSVGPAGGETQYF	TGTGCCAGCAGCGTTGGTCCCGCAGGGGGTGAGACCCAGTACTTC
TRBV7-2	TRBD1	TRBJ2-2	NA	CASSLFGPTGTGNTGELFF	TGTGCCAGCAGCTTATTTGGACCAACCGGGACAGGGAACACCGGGGAGCTGTTTTTT
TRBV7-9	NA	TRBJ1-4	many	CASSEQAVGTEKLFF	TGTGCCAGCAGCGAGCAGGCCGTGGGTACTGAAAAACTGTTTTTT
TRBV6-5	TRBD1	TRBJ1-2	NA	CASRAGQGGDGYTF	TGTGCCAGCAGGGCGGGACAGGGAGGAGATGGCTACACCTTC
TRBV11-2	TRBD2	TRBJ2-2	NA	CASSSTRLAAWNFDTGELFF	TGTGCCAGCAGCTCGACAAGACTAGCGGCATGGAATTTTGACACCGGGGAGCTGTTTTTT
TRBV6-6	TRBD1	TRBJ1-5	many	CASSYTTGHQPQHF	TGTGCCAGCAGTTACACGACAGGGCATCAGCCCCAGCATTTT
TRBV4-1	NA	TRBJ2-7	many	CASSQTGPYEQYF	TGCGCCAGCAGCCAGACTGGTCCCTACGAGCAGTACTTC
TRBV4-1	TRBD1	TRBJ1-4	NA	CASSQDNRGTEKLFF	TGCGCCAGCAGCCAAGATAACAGGGGAACTGAAAAACTGTTTTTT
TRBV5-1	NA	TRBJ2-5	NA	CASSYQGGKETQYF	TGCGCCAGCAGCTACCAGGGGGGCAAAGAGACCCAGTACTTC
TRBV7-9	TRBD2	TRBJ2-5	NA	CAIYSGGAVQETQYF	TGTGCCATCTATAGCGGGGGAGCAGTCCAAGAGACCCAGTACTTC
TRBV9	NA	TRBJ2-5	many	CASSVQARETQYF	TGTGCCAGCAGCGTCCAGGCGCGAGAGACCCAGTACTTC
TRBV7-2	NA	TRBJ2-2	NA	CASSLPRTGNTGELFF	TGTGCCAGCAGCTTACCAAGAACAGGAAACACCGGGGAGCTGTTTTTT
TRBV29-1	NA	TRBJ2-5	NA	CSVETRDSGRGVETQYF	TGCAGCGTTGAAACTAGAGATTCCGGCAGGGGTGTAGAGACCCAGTACTTC
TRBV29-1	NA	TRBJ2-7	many	CSVGGGPQGSYEQYF	TGCAGCGTTGGAGGCGGACCGCAAGGCTCCTACGAGCAGTACTTC
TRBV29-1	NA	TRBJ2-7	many	CSVRGVEQYF	TGCAGCGTTCGTGGGGTCGAGCAGTACTTC
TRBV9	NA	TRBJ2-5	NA	CASSYYGGETQYF	TGTGCCAGTTCGTACTATGGAGGCGAGACCCAGTACTTC
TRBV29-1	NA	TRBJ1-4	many	CSGGEGEKLFF	TGCAGCGGCGGGGAGGGAGAAAAACTGTTTTTT
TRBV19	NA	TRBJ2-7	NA	CASSTVDCTLRISYEQYF	TGTGCCAGTAGTACCGTGGACTGTACCCTGAGGATTTCCTACGAGCAGTACTTC
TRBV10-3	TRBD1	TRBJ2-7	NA	CAISEPGTGGSYEQYF	TGTGCCATCAGTGAGCCCGGGACAGGGGGCTCCTACGAGCAGTACTTC
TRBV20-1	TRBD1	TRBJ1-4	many	CSAIKDRGEKLFF	TGCAGTGCTATCAAGGACAGGGGTGAAAAACTGTTTTTT
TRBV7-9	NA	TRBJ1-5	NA	CASRDTPEYSNQPQHF	TGCGCCAGCAGGGATACACCAGAATATAGCAATCAGCCCCAGCATTTT
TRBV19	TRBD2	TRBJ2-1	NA	CASSIGLAPSIGQFF	TGTGCCAGTAGTATAGGACTAGCGCCCAGTATAGGGCAGTTCTTC
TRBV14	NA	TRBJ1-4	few	CASSHFGPWGNEKLFF	TGTGCCAGCAGCCACTTCGGACCCTGGGGTAATGAAAAACTGTTTTTT
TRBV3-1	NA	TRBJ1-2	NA	CASSRRGPGYGYTF	TGTGCCAGCAGCCGCAGAGGACCGGGATATGGCTACACCTTC